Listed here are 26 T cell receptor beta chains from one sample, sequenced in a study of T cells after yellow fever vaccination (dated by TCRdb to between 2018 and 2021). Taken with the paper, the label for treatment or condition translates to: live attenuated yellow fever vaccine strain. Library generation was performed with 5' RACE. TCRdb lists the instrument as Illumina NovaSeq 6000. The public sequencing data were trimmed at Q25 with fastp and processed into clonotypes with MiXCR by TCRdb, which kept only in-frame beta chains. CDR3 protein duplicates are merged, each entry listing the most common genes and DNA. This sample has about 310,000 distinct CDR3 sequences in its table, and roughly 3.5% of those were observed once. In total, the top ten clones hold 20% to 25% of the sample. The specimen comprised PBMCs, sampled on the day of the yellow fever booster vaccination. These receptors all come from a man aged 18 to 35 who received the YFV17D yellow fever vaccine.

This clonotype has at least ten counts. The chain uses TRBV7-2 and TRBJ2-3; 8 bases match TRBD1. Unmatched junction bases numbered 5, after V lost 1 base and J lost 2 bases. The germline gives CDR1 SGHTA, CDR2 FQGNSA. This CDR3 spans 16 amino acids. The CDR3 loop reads CASSLGGTGITDTQYF. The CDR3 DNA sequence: TGTGCCAGCAGCTTAGGCGGGACAGGAATCACAGATACGCAGTATTTT. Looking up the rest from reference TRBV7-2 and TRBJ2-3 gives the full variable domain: GAGVSQSPSNKVTEKGKDVELRCDPISGHTALYWYRQSLGQGLEFLIYFQGNSAPDKSGLPSDRFSAERTGGSVSTLTIQRTQQEDSAVYLCASSLGGTGITDTQYFGPGTRLTVL.

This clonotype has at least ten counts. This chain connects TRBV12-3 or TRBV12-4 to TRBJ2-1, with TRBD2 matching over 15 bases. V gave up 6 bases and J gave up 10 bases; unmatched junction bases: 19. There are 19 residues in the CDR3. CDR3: CASRAGTSGGPLKGVEQFF. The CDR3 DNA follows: TGTGCCAGCAGGGCCGGGACTAGCGGGGGGCCGCTAAAAGGTGTGGAGCAGTTCTTC.

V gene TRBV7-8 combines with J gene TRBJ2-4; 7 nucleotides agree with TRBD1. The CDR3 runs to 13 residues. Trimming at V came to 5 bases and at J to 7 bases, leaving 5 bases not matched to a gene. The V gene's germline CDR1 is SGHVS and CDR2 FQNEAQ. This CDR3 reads CASSPTGLNIQYF. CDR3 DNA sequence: TGTGCCAGCAGCCCGACAGGGCTGAACATTCAGTACTTC.

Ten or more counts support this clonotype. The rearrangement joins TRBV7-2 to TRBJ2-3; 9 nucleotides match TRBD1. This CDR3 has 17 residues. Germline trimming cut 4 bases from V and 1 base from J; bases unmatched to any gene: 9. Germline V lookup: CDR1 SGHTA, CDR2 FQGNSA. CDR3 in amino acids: CASSSRFGDRGTDTQYF. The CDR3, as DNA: TGTGCCAGCAGCTCCCGGTTCGGGGACAGGGGCACAGATACGCAGTATTTT. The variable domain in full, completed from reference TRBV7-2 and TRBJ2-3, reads GAGVSQSPSNKVTEKGKDVELRCDPISGHTALYWYRQSLGQGLEFLIYFQGNSAPDKSGLPSDRFSAERTGGSVSTLTIQRTQQEDSAVYLCASSSRFGDRGTDTQYFGPGTRLTVL.

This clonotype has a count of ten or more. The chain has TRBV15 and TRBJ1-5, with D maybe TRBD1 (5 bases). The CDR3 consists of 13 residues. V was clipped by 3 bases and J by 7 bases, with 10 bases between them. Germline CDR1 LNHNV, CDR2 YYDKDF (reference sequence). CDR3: CATSRGGIQPQHF. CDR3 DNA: TGTGCCACCAGCAGGGGGGGGATCCAGCCCCAGCATTTT.

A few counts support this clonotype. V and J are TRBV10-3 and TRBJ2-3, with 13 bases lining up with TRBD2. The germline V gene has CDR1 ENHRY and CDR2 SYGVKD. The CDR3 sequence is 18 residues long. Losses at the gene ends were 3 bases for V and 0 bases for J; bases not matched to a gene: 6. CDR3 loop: CAISDTWGLAGSTDTQYF. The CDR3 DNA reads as TGTGCCATCAGTGATACGTGGGGACTAGCGGGGAGCACAGATACGCAGTATTTT.

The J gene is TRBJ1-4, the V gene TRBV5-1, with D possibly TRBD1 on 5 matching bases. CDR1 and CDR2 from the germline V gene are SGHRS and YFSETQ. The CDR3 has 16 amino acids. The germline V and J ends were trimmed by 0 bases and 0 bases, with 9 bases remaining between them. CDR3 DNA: TGCGCCAGCAGCTTGGTTTCGACAGCAACTAATGAAAAACTGTTTTTT. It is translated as CASSLVSTATNEKLFF.

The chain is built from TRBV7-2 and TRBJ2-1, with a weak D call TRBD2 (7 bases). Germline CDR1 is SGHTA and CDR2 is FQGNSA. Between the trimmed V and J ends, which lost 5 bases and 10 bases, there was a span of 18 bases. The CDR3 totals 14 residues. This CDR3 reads CASSVYGGPGEQFF. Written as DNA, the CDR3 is TGTGCCAGCAGCGTGTACGGGGGGCCCGGGGAGCAGTTCTTC.

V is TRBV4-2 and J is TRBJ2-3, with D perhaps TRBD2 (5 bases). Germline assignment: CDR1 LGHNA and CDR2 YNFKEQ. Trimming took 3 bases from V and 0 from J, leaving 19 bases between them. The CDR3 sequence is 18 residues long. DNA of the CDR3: TGTGCCAGCAGCCAGAGCTACCGGACCCGGACTAGCACAGATACGCAGTATTTT. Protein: CASSQSYRTRTSTDTQYF.

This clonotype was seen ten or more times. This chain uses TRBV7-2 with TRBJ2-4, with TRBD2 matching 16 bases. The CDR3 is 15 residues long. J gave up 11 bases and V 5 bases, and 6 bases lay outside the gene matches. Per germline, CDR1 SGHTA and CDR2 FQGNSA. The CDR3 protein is CASSPRGLAGGFQYF. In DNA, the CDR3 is TGTGCCAGCAGCCCGAGGGGACTAGCGGGGGGGTTTCAGTACTTC.

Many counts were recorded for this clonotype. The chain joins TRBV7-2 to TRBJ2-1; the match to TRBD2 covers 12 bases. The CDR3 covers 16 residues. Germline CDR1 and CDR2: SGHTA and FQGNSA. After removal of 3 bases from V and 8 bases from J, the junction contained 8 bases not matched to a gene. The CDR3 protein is CASSLGSLAGGDEQFF. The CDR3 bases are TGTGCCAGCAGCTTGGGGTCACTAGCGGGGGGAGATGAGCAGTTCTTC.

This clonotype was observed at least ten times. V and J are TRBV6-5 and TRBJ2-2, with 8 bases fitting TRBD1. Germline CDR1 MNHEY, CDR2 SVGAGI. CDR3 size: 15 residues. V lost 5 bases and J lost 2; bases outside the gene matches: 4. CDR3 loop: CASSKGQDNTGELFF. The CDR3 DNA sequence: TGTGCCAGCAGTAAGGGACAGGACAACACCGGGGAGCTGTTTTTT.

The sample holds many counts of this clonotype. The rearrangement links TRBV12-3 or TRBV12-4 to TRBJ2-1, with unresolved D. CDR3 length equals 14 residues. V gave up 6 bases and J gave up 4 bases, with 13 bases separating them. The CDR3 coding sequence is TGTGCCAGCAGAGAGAAGGGCCCATACAATGAGCAGTTCTTC. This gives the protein CASREKGPYNEQFF.

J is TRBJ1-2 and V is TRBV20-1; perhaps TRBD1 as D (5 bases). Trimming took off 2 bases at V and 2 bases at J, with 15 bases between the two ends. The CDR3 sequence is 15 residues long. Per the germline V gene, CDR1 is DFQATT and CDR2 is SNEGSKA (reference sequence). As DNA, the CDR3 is TGCAGTGCTAGAACCTACGGGGGACCAAACTATGGCTACACCTTC. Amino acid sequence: CSARTYGGPNYGYTF.

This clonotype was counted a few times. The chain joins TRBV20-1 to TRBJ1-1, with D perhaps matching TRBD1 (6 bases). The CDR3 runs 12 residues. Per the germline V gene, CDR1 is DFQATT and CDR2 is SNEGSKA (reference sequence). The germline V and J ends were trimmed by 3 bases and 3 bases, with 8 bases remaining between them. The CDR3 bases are TGCAGTGCTAGTAGGGGGTACACTGAAGCTTTCTTT. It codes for CSASRGYTEAFF.

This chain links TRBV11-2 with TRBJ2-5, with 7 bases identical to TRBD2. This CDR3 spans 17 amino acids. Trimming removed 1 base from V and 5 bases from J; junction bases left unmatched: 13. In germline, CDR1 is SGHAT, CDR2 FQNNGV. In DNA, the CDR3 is TGTGCCAGCAGCTTAGCCGCTAGCGGAGCAATAAAGGAGACCCAGTACTTC. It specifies CASSLAASGAIKETQYF.

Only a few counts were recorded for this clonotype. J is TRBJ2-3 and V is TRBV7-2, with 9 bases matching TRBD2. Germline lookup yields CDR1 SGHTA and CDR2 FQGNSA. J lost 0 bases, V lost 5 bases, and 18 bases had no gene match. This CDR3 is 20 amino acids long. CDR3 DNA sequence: TGTGCCAGCAGCCTTCTGCCTGGGCGGGGGGGCTCGGAGAGCACAGATACGCAGTATTTT. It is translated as CASSLLPGRGGSESTDTQYF.

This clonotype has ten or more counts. The CDR3 bases are TGTGCCAGCAGTTCGGGGGTCTCCGGATTCACTGAAGCTTTCTTT. It translates to CASSSGVSGFTEAFF. V usage is TRBV6-2 or TRBV6-3 and J usage is TRBJ1-1; TRBD1 might be the D (5 bases). The CDR3 runs to 15 residues. Trimming cost V 4 bases and J 4 bases, with 16 bases left between them. From germline, CDR1 is MNHEY and CDR2 SVGEGT.

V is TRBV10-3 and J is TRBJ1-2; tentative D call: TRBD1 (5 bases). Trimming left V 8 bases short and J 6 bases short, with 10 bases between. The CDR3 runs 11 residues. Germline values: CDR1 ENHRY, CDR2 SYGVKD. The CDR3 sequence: CAIWGLNGYTF. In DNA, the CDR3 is TGTGCCATCTGGGGCCTCAATGGCTACACCTTC.

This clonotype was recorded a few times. The CDR3 DNA sequence: TGCAGCGTCACCTCTGTTAATGAGCAGTTCTTC. As protein: CSVTSVNEQFF. The J gene is TRBJ2-1, the V gene TRBV29-1; D ambiguous. Between the trimmed V and J ends, which lost 6 bases and 7 bases, there was a span of 10 bases. The germline CDR1 and CDR2 sequences are SQVTM and ANQGSEA. The CDR3 sequence is 11 residues long.

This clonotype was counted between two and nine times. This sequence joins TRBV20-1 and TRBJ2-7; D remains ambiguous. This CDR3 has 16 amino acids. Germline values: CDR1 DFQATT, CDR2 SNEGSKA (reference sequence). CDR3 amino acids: CSAKSPSGLPSYEQYV. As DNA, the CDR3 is TGCAGCGCTAAGTCCCCATCGGGCCTCCCCTCCTACGAGCAGTACGTC.

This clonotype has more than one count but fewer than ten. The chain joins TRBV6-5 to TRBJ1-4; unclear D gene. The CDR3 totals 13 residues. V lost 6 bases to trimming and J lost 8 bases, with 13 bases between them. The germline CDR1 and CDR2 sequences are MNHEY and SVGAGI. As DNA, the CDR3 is TGTGCCAGCAGCCGCTTTCGGTGGGAAAAACTGTTTTTT. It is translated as CASSRFRWEKLFF.

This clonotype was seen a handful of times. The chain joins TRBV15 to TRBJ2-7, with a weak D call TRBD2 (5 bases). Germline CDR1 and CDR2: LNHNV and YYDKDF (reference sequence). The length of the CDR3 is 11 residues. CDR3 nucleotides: TGTGCCACCAGCAGAGCGGCCACTAGAGGCGTC. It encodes CATSRAATRGV.

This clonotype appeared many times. CDR3 amino acids: CASSRSGANVLTF. The CDR3 nucleotides read TGTGCCAGTAGTAGATCTGGGGCCAACGTCCTGACTTTC. J is TRBJ2-6 and V is TRBV19, with D unclear. Trimming removed 4 bases from V and 1 base from J, with 2 bases in between. This CDR3 has 13 residues. Germline V gene sequence: CDR1 LNHDA, CDR2 SQIVND (reference sequence).

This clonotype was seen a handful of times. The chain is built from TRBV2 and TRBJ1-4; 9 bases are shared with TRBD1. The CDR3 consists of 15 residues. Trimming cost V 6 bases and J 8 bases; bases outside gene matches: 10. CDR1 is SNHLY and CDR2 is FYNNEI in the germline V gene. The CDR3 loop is CASSGNRGRWEKLFF. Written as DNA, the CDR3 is TGTGCCAGCAGCGGTAACAGGGGGCGCTGGGAAAAACTGTTTTTT. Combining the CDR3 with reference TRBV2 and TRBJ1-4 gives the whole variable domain EPEVTQTPSHQVTQMGQEVILRCVPISNHLYFYWYRQILGQKVEFLVSFYNNEISEKSEIFDDQFSVERPDGSNFTLKIRSTKLEDSAMYFCASSGNRGRWEKLFFGSGTQLSVL.

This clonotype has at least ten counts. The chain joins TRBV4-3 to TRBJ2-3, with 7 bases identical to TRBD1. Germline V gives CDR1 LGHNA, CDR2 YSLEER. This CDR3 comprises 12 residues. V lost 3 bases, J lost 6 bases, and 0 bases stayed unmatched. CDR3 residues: CASSHRGDTQYF. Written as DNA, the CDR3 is TGCGCCAGCAGCCACAGGGGGGATACGCAGTATTTT.